The 26 T cell receptor beta chains below all came from one sample that was sequenced in a study of PD-1 blockade in mismatch repair-deficient tumors. Documented time point: identical approximately nine-day culture without peptide (control). No antigen has been identified for these receptors. Measured with immunoSEQ multiplex PCR; TCRdb has only the in-frame clones, and not every one. In the table there are over 11,000 clones, more than 75% of which are singletons. Here the sequenced sample was cells cultured in vitro, taken from a patient treated with pembrolizumab. These receptors were collected from an adult with mismatch repair-deficient cancer.

The V call is TRBV30, the J call TRBJ2-3; D is ambiguous. The CDR3 spans 13 residues. Germline V gene data show CDR1 as GTSNPN and CDR2 as SVGIG (reference sequence). Trimming cost V 8 bases and J 1 base, with 13 bases left between them. DNA of the CDR3: TGTGCCATAAGTATCGGGCGCACAGATACGCAGTATTTT. Translating it yields CAISIGRTDTQYF.

This clone was counted a few times. This sequence joins TRBV10-3 and TRBJ2-7, with 7 bases lining up with TRBD1. V was pared by 5 bases and J by 7 bases, with 5 bases of the junction left unmatched. The CDR3 loop spans 12 amino acids. Germline assignment: CDR1 ENHRY and CDR2 SYGVKD. CDR3 region: CAISRDSREQYF. Here the CDR3 DNA reads TGTGCCATCAGTCGGGACAGTAGGGAGCAGTACTTC.

This rearrangement joins TRBV28 to TRBJ1-4; D gene uncertain. CDR1 is MDHEN, CDR2 SYDVKM, per germline. Trimming removed 4 bases at V and 0 bases at J, with 12 bases between. The CDR3 covers 16 residues. DNA for the CDR3: TGTGCCAGCAGTTCTCATCCCAGTGCAACTAATGAAAAACTGTTTTTT. Encoded protein: CASSSHPSATNEKLFF.

J is TRBJ2-7 and V is TRBV7-2; D is possibly TRBD1 (6 bases). The V end was cut by 4 bases, the J end by 4 bases, with 17 bases between. CDR3 size: 15 residues. Germline V gene lookup returns CDR1 SGHTA and CDR2 FQGNSA. As DNA, the CDR3 is TGTGCCAGCAGCTCGACAGGTTTGAGGGGTTACGAGCAGTACTTC. The encoded protein is CASSSTGLRGYEQYF.

The rearrangement joins TRBV19 to TRBJ1-1, with a tentative D call TRBD1 (6 bases). This CDR3 is 13 amino acids long. The V gene lost 7 bases and the J gene lost 7 bases, with 16 bases spanning the gap. CDR1 is LNHDA, CDR2 SQIVND, per germline (reference sequence). CDR3 in amino acids: CASTSRDTIEAFF. The CDR3 DNA reads TGTGCCAGTACCTCCCGGGACACGATTGAAGCTTTCTTT.

V and J are TRBV7-9 and TRBJ1-4; D is unresolved. This CDR3 contains 14 residues. Germline V gene lookup returns CDR1 SEHNR and CDR2 FQNEAQ (reference sequence). Trimming took 0 bases from V and 4 from J, leaving 6 bases between them. The CDR3 bases are TGTGCCAGCAGCTTAGCAGCAAATAATGAAAAACTGTTTTTT. The encoded protein is CASSLAANNEKLFF.

This chain's CDR3 is CASSLPPRDSYFSYNEQFF. The CDR3 DNA follows: TGTGCCAGCAGCTTACCACCCCGGGACAGCTATTTCTCCTACAATGAGCAGTTCTTC. This rearrangement joins TRBV11-3 to TRBJ2-1; 7 bases agree with TRBD1. V was clipped by 2 bases and J by 0 bases; unmatched bases: 13. Germline V gene sequence: CDR1 SGHNT, CDR2 YENEEA. The CDR3 is 19 residues long.

The rearrangement joins TRBV28 to TRBJ2-4; D unresolved. V shed 5 bases and J shed 2 bases, with 16 bases lying between them. Germline assignment: CDR1 MDHEN and CDR2 SYDVKM. The CDR3 contains 16 residues. This CDR3 reads CASSESRIVTKNIQYF. As DNA, the CDR3 is TGTGCCAGCAGTGAAAGTCGGATAGTAACCAAAAACATTCAGTACTTC.

The gene calls are TRBV10-3 and TRBJ2-7; 10 nucleotides align to TRBD1. Germline CDR1 ENHRY, CDR2 SYGVKD. Trimming took 6 bases from V and 5 from J; bases not matched to a gene: 7. The length of the CDR3 is 14 residues. CDR3: CAIRGDRGPNEQYF. The DNA for the CDR3 is TGTGCCATCAGGGGGGACAGGGGTCCTAACGAGCAGTACTTC.

CDR3 sequence (DNA): TGTGCCAGCTCACCCCCGGGACTAGCATACAATGAGCAGTTCTTC. It codes for CASSPPGLAYNEQFF. The chain couples TRBV18 to TRBJ2-1, with 9 bases fitting TRBD2. The length of the CDR3 is 15 residues. Losses at the gene ends were 3 bases for V and 4 bases for J; bases not matched to a gene: 4. Germline V lookup: CDR1 KGHSH, CDR2 LQKENI.

V usage is TRBV10-3 and J usage is TRBJ2-5; a possible D gene is TRBD1 (5 bases). V dropped 6 bases and J dropped 2 bases, with 10 bases sitting between them. There are 13 residues in the CDR3. CDR1 is ENHRY, CDR2 SYGVKD, per germline. CDR3 nucleotides: TGTGCCATCAGGGGGCCGAATCAAGAGACCCAGTACTTC. Translating it yields CAIRGPNQETQYF.

V gene TRBV6-5 combines with J gene TRBJ2-6, with a possible D match to TRBD1 (6 bases). Trimming took off 7 bases at V and 0 bases at J, with 10 bases between the two ends. The CDR3 is made up of 15 amino acids. Looked up from germline, CDR1 is MNHEY and CDR2 is SVGAGI. CDR3 sequence (DNA): TGTGCCAGCAACGAAGGGGGCTCTGGGGCCAACGTCCTGACTTTC. Amino acids: CASNEGGSGANVLTF.

This rearrangement joins TRBV5-6 to TRBJ2-1; 11 nucleotides match TRBD2. The CDR3 sequence is 17 residues long. J was trimmed by 2 bases and V by 4 bases; bases with no gene match: 8. The V gene's germline CDR1 is SGHDT and CDR2 YYEEEE. CDR3 coding DNA: TGTGCCAGCAGCACGGGACTAGCGGCCTTAACCTACAATGAGCAGTTCTTC. Its protein is CASSTGLAALTYNEQFF.

The chain joins TRBV30 to TRBJ2-4, with 7 bases fitting TRBD2. CDR3 size: 14 residues. The V gene end was trimmed by 1 base and the J gene end by 6 bases; junction bases not matched to a gene: 6. The germline V gene encodes CDR1 GTSNPN and CDR2 SVGIG (reference sequence). This chain's CDR3 is CAWSAGTIGNIQYF. In DNA, the CDR3 is TGTGCCTGGAGTGCCGGGACTATTGGAAACATTCAGTACTTC.

V is TRBV30 and J is TRBJ2-6, with a tentative D call TRBD2 (6 bases). Per the germline V gene, CDR1 is GTSNPN and CDR2 is SVGIG (reference sequence). This CDR3 comprises 14 residues. The V end lost 5 bases, the J end lost 2 bases, and 10 bases lay between the germline ends. The CDR3 DNA follows: TGTGCCTGGGGGACGGGGGCTGGGGCCAACGTCCTGACTTTC. It specifies CAWGTGAGANVLTF.

In DNA, the CDR3 is TGTGCCAGCAGCTTGGAGGCGGGGGGCCGACGGCATTTT. Translating it yields CASSLEAGGRRHF. The V gene is TRBV5-4, the J gene TRBJ1-5; TRBD1 might be the D (6 bases). Trimming left V 0 bases short and J 15 bases short, with 16 bases between. Germline V gene data show CDR1 as SGHNT and CDR2 as YYREEE (reference sequence). The length of the CDR3 is 13 residues.

Of note for this clone: The same CDR3 arises from other DNA sequences in this sample as well. The chain couples TRBV7-2 to TRBJ2-3; 7 positions match TRBD1. The CDR3 extends over 15 amino acids. Germline CDR1 reads SGHTA; CDR2 reads FQGNSA. V was pared by 4 bases and J by 2 bases, with 6 bases of the junction left unmatched. This chain's CDR3 is CASSSDRRSTDTQYF. Here the CDR3 DNA reads TGTGCCAGCAGCTCGGACAGGCGTTCCACAGATACGCAGTATTTT. The whole variable domain, remainder taken from reference TRBV7-2 and TRBJ2-3, is GAGVSQSPSNKVTEKGKDVELRCDPISGHTALYWYRQSLGQGLEFLIYFQGNSAPDKSGLPSDRFSAERTGGSVSTLTIQRTQQEDSAVYLCASSSDRRSTDTQYFGPGTRLTVL.

The chain links TRBV18 to TRBJ2-7; TRBD1 matches 11 bases. The CDR3 spans 14 residues. The trim removed 3 bases at V and 2 bases at J, leaving 0 bases unmatched. Looked up from germline, CDR1 is KGHSH and CDR2 is LQKENI. CDR3 sequence: CASSPGQGAYEQYF. The CDR3 nucleotides are TGTGCCAGCTCACCGGGACAGGGGGCCTACGAGCAGTACTTC.

This sequence joins TRBV5-1 and TRBJ2-1; perhaps D is TRBD1 or TRBD2 (6 bases each). Germline V gene sequence: CDR1 SGHRS, CDR2 YFSETQ. V lost 4 bases to trimming and J lost 4 bases, with 18 bases between them. CDR3 size: 16 residues. CDR3 region: CASSPPGAGKYNEQFF. CDR3 DNA sequence: TGCGCCAGCAGCCCCCCGGGGGCGGGGAAATACAATGAGCAGTTCTTC.

In its sample, this clone is medium-sized. The V call is TRBV5-6, the J call TRBJ2-3; D may be TRBD1 (6 bases). V shed 2 bases and J shed 1 base, with 14 bases lying between them. The germline CDR1 and CDR2 sequences are SGHDT and YYEEEE. CDR3 length: 16 amino acids. The CDR3 coding sequence is TGTGCCAGCAGCTTTCCAGGGGCGGAGGGCACAGATACGCAGTATTTT. Translation: CASSFPGAEGTDTQYF.

V gene TRBV18 combines with J gene TRBJ2-7, with D possibly called TRBD1 or TRBD2 (5 bases each). From germline, CDR1 is KGHSH and CDR2 LQKENI. V was clipped by 6 bases and J by 3 bases, with 15 bases between them. The CDR3 runs to 14 residues. CDR3 DNA: TGTGCCAGCTCCCCGGCAGGGAGCAACTACGAGCAGTACTTC. This sequence encodes CASSPAGSNYEQYF.

The chain couples TRBV11-2 to TRBJ1-2; 7 bases line up with TRBD1. The CDR3 contains 14 residues. Germline V gene data show CDR1 as SGHAT and CDR2 as FQNNGV. Unmatched junction bases numbered 9, after V lost 4 bases and J lost 7 bases. CDR3 sequence reads: CASSSLTGLFGYTF. The CDR3 nucleotides are TGTGCCAGCAGCTCGCTGACAGGGCTTTTTGGCTACACCTTC.

The chain is built from TRBV9 and TRBJ2-1; D is undetermined. The V end lost 3 bases, the J end lost 6 bases, and 13 bases lay between the germline ends. The germline CDR1 and CDR2 sequences are SGDLS and YYNGEE. The CDR3 covers 14 residues. The CDR3 sequence is CASSGVTTPNEQFF. CDR3 coding DNA: TGTGCCAGCAGCGGGGTCACCACTCCCAATGAGCAGTTCTTC.

This clone was detected only a few times. V and J are TRBV2 and TRBJ1-2; D is ambiguous. Germline CDR1 is SNHLY and CDR2 is FYNNEI. Trimming shortened V by 7 bases and J by 5 bases, and 11 bases separated the two germline ends. CDR3 size: 12 residues. CDR3 in DNA: TGTGCCAGCAACCAAATTTTATATGGCTACACCTTC. Its translation is CASNQILYGYTF.

The chain recombines TRBV5-1 with TRBJ1-1, with 11 bases matching TRBD1. Germline-derived CDR1 and CDR2 are SGHRS and YFSETQ. V was pared by 0 bases and J by 4 bases, with 2 bases of the junction left unmatched. CDR3 length: 15 amino acids. CDR3 sequence reads: CASSLAGTGGTEAFF. CDR3 bases: TGCGCCAGCAGCTTGGCTGGGACAGGGGGCACTGAAGCTTTCTTT.

The rearrangement joins TRBV4-2 to TRBJ2-1, with 7 bases lining up with TRBD1. The CDR3 length is 18 residues. Germline V gene sequence: CDR1 LGHNA, CDR2 YNFKEQ. V lost 0 bases to trimming and J lost 1 base; unmatched junction nucleotides: 9. The CDR3 coding sequence is TGTGCCAGCAGCCAAGATGCCCGACAGGGTCATTCCTACAATGAGCAGTTCTTC. Residues: CASSQDARQGHSYNEQFF.